These 7 T cell receptor beta chains were sequenced from one sample in a study of T-cell reconstitution after alpha-beta-depleted transplantation in children. Unique molecular identifiers were built into the TCRbeta library. TCRdb recomputed calls from the PCR reads with MiXCR, one row per CDR3 protein. The table has some 830,000 distinct CDR3 sequences, about 15% seen once. Source: PBMCs, mostly from graft donor cells, taken 360 days after TCRalphabeta/CD19-depleted stem cell transplant. These receptors all come from a male patient between 5 and 17 years old who had a stem cell transplant for acute lymphoblastic leukemia, so the T cells may come from the graft donor.

This clonotype was seen ten or more times. V is TRBV5-1 and J is TRBJ1-5, with D perhaps TRBD1 (5 bases). This CDR3 contains 16 residues. The germline V gene has CDR1 SGHRS and CDR2 YFSETQ. V was pared by 1 base and J by 0 bases, with 11 bases between. The CDR3 nucleotides are TGCGCCAGCAGCTTGAGTTCAGGGAATAGCAATCAGCCCCAGCATTTT. Its translation: CASSLSSGNSNQPQHF.

The chain joins TRBV12-3 or TRBV12-4 to TRBJ2-2; D remains unclear. The ends were cut back, 7 bases at V and 6 bases at J, with 12 bases in the middle. CDR3 length: 13 amino acids. CDR3 DNA: TGTGCCAGCATTTCCCAGTTTGCCGGGGAGCTGTTTTTT. Residues: CASISQFAGELFF.

This chain joins TRBV5-1 and TRBJ2-7; D is perhaps TRBD1 (6 bases). Per the germline V gene, CDR1 is SGHRS and CDR2 is YFSETQ. Between the trimmed V and J ends, which lost 3 bases and 4 bases, there was a span of 14 bases. The CDR3 runs 14 residues. Here the CDR3 DNA reads TGCGCCAGCAGCTACAGGGCCCCCCCTTACGAGCAGTACTTC. Protein product: CASSYRAPPYEQYF.

This clonotype was counted a few times. The chain uses TRBV12-3 or TRBV12-4 and TRBJ2-1; TRBD2 matches at 11 bases. This CDR3 is built from 17 residues. J gave up 0 bases and V 6 bases, and 7 bases lay outside the gene matches. The CDR3: CASSRLGLADSYNEQFF. Here the CDR3 DNA reads TGTGCCAGCAGCCGCTTGGGACTAGCGGACTCCTACAATGAGCAGTTCTTC.

The chain uses TRBV12-3 or TRBV12-4 and TRBJ2-2, with TRBD1 as a possible D gene (6 bases). The CDR3 extends over 15 amino acids. The V gene lost 7 bases and the J gene lost 4 bases, with 16 bases spanning the gap. CDR3 in DNA: TGTGCCAGCAACCTACAGGGCCGGGGCACCGGGGAGCTGTTTTTT. Protein sequence: CASNLQGRGTGELFF.

There are many counts of this clonotype. The chain has TRBV29-1 and TRBJ1-2, with a possible D match to TRBD1 (6 bases). V lost 5 bases, J lost 3 bases, and 10 bases lay in between. Looked up from germline, CDR1 is SQVTM and CDR2 is ANQGSEA. This CDR3 has 12 amino acids. Written as DNA, the CDR3 is TGCAGCGTTTGGGACATATACTATGGCTACACCTTC. Its translation is CSVWDIYYGYTF.

The gene calls are TRBV6-5 and TRBJ2-7; D remains unclear. The CDR3 covers 11 residues. Trimming pared 11 bases from V and 0 bases from J, leaving 8 bases between. Germline loops: CDR1 MNHEY, CDR2 SVGAGI. CDR3 DNA: TGTGCCTGCGGAGACTCCTACGAGCAGTACTTC. This encodes CACGDSYEQYF.